The clone carrying this T cell receptor beta chain appeared many times. Its specificity is unknown. Preparation of the TCRbeta library used unique molecular identifiers. TCRdb ran MiXCR on the PCR reads and lists one entry per CDR3 protein. The repertoire holds a few hundred thousand distinct CDR3 sequences, with 10% to 15% as singletons. The record originates from a study of T-cell reconstitution after alpha-beta-depleted transplantation in children. Per the germline V gene, CDR1 is DFQATT and CDR2 is SNEGSKA (reference sequence). V shed 5 bases and J 3 bases; nucleotides not matched to a gene: 10. CDR3 length: 15 residues. Whole-study results and caveats: Approximately two months post-transplant, alpha-beta T cells reportedly originated from several hundred expanded graft clones. The high TCRbeta diversity at day 60 in some patients came from surviving recipient T cells and thymic progenitors. T-cell numbers and diversity, one year after transplant, stemmed largely from T cells that were newly produced.

The V call is TRBV20-1, the J call TRBJ2-1; 7 bases map to TRBD2. Sequences were derived from PBMCs, mostly from graft donor cells, sampled 360 days after TCRalphabeta/CD19-depleted stem cell transplant. The clonotype comes from a male patient aged 5 to 17 who had a stem cell transplant for acute myeloid leukemia, so the T cells may come from the graft donor. CDR3 in DNA: TGCAGTGCTGCTATAGCGGGCACTATCTACAATGAGCAGTTCTTC. It yields the protein CSAAIAGTIYNEQFF.